The T cell receptor beta chain described here comes from a study of regulatory T cells in long-lasting Graves disease. Whole-study results and caveats: TRBV28, TRBJ1-2 and TRBJ2-5 were segments that persistent disease favored.

In germline, CDR1 is MNHNY, CDR2 SVGAGI (reference sequence). The CDR3 spans 15 residues. The V and J ends lost 0 bases and 7 bases, in that order; junction bases with no gene match: 7. Libraries of TCR beta came from iRepertoire HTBI primers plus Arm-PCR of CDR3 regions. A single record per CDR3 protein comes from TCRdb applying MiXCR to the multiplex PCR reads. This sample has approximately 560,000 distinct CDR3 sequences; about 16% occur once, and the top ten carry 12%. For this clonotype: Its target is unknown.

Indicated time point: newly diagnosed GD, antithyroid drugs for less than 3 months. There was RNA extracted from PBMCs, and the TCR library was made from it. The data also belong to a second study, concerning T cells in Graves' hyperthyroidism and ophthalmopathy. From that study: Carried out on the TCR CDR3, a first-round RT-PCR used the HTBI primer set. In simple terms, a model built on 13 V-J features told ophthalmopathy apart from stable hyperthyroidism.

The chain links TRBV6-6 to TRBJ2-3, with 7 positions matching TRBD1. Sequences were derived from peripheral blood mononuclear cells (PBMCs), sampled at new diagnosis, from a patient treated with antithyroid drugs. This receptor was taken from a man aged 18-30 years with Graves disease. As DNA, the CDR3 is TGTGCCAGCAGTTACTCGAGGCAGGGGGTGAATACGCAGTATTTT. Encoded protein: CASSYSRQGVNTQYF.